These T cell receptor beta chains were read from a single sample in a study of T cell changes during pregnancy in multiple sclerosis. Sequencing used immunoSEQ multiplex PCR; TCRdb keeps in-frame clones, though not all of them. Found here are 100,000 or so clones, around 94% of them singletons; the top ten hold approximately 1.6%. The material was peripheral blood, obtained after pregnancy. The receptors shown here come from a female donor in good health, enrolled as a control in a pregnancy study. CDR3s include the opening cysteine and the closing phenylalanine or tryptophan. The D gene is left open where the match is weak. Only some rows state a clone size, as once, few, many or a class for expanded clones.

CDR3 protein: CASSQGAGRSNQPQHF; CDR3 DNA: TGTGCCAGCAGCCAGGGGGCCGGACGGAGCAATCAGCCCCAGCATTTT; D gene: TRBD1; CDR3 length: 16; J gene: TRBJ1-5; V gene: TRBV11-3; clone size: NA
CDR3 protein: CASSLSPIQGGTDEQYF; CDR3 DNA: TGCGCCAGCAGCTTGTCTCCCATCCAAGGGGGAACGGACGAGCAGTACTTC; D gene: NA; CDR3 length: 17; J gene: TRBJ2-7; V gene: TRBV5-1; clone size: NA
CDR3 protein: CASSEALVDSSYEQYF; CDR3 DNA: TGTGCCAGCAGTGAAGCCCTGGTCGACAGCTCCTACGAGCAGTACTTC; D gene: NA; CDR3 length: 16; J gene: TRBJ2-7; V gene: TRBV2; clone size: NA
CDR3 protein: CASSPGSLLTGELFF; CDR3 DNA: TGTGCCAGCAGCCCGGGGTCCCTATTAACCGGGGAGCTGTTTTTT; D gene: NA; CDR3 length: 15; J gene: TRBJ2-2; V gene: TRBV28; clone size: NA
CDR3 protein: CASSSPGGEETQYF; CDR3 DNA: TGTGCCAGCAGCTCCCCGGGGGGGGAGGAGACCCAGTACTTC; D gene: TRBD2; CDR3 length: 14; J gene: TRBJ2-5; V gene: TRBV5-4; clone size: once
CDR3 protein: CASSPLPAVLGQYF; CDR3 DNA: TGTGCCAGCAGTCCTCTCCCCGCGGTGTTAGGGCAGTACTTC; D gene: NA; CDR3 length: 14; J gene: TRBJ2-7; V gene: TRBV27; clone size: NA
CDR3 protein: CATSTGNPSYEQYF; CDR3 DNA: TGTGCCACCTCGACAGGGAACCCCTCCTACGAGCAGTACTTC; D gene: TRBD1; CDR3 length: 14; J gene: TRBJ2-7; V gene: TRBV6-5; clone size: NA
CDR3 protein: CASSSPAGGFGEQYF; CDR3 DNA: TGTGCCAGCAGTTCCCCCGCAGGGGGCTTCGGCGAGCAGTACTTC; D gene: TRBD1; CDR3 length: 15; J gene: TRBJ2-7; V gene: TRBV28; clone size: NA
CDR3 protein: CASMKQGNTEAFF; CDR3 DNA: TGTGCCAGCATGAAACAGGGGAACACTGAAGCTTTCTTT; D gene: NA; CDR3 length: 13; J gene: TRBJ1-1; V gene: TRBV28; clone size: NA
CDR3 protein: CASTGSGANVLTF; CDR3 DNA: TGTGCCAGCACAGGCTCTGGGGCCAACGTCCTGACTTTC; D gene: NA; CDR3 length: 13; J gene: TRBJ2-6; V gene: TRBV6-6; clone size: NA
CDR3 protein: CASSLIGLAGSEQFF; CDR3 DNA: TGCGCCAGCAGTTTGATTGGCCTAGCGGGAAGCGAGCAGTTCTTC; D gene: TRBD2; CDR3 length: 15; J gene: TRBJ2-1; V gene: TRBV5-1; clone size: once
CDR3 protein: CAGRGGINQPQHF; CDR3 DNA: TGTGCCGGTCGTGGGGGGATCAATCAGCCCCAGCATTTT; D gene: NA; CDR3 length: 13; J gene: TRBJ1-5; V gene: TRBV2; clone size: NA
CDR3 protein: CASSIRQNYGYTF; CDR3 DNA: TGTGCCAGTAGTATTCGACAGAACTATGGCTACACCTTC; D gene: NA; CDR3 length: 13; J gene: TRBJ1-2; V gene: TRBV19; clone size: NA
CDR3 protein: CASSLVTGSETEAFF; CDR3 DNA: TGCGCCAGCAGCTTGGTTACGGGGAGCGAGACTGAAGCTTTCTTT; D gene: NA; CDR3 length: 15; J gene: TRBJ1-1; V gene: TRBV5-1; clone size: NA
CDR3 protein: CASSLDFGGDQPQHF; CDR3 DNA: TGTGCCAGCAGCTTAGATTTTGGGGGGGATCAGCCCCAGCATTTT; D gene: NA; CDR3 length: 15; J gene: TRBJ1-5; V gene: TRBV7-8; clone size: NA
CDR3 protein: CASSVGRGETQYF; CDR3 DNA: TGTGCCAGCAGCGTAGGGCGAGGAGAGACCCAGTACTTC; D gene: NA; CDR3 length: 13; J gene: TRBJ2-5; V gene: TRBV9; clone size: NA
CDR3 protein: CASSHRQGPGELFF; CDR3 DNA: TGTGCCAGCAGCCATCGGCAGGGGCCGGGGGAGCTGTTTTTT; D gene: NA; CDR3 length: 14; J gene: TRBJ2-2; V gene: TRBV14; clone size: once
CDR3 protein: CASSPPPGGVFAEQYF; CDR3 DNA: TGTGCCAGCAGCCCCCCACCAGGGGGCGTTTTCGCCGAGCAGTACTTC; D gene: TRBD1; CDR3 length: 16; J gene: TRBJ2-7; V gene: TRBV28; clone size: NA
CDR3 protein: CASSLSGDQETQYF; CDR3 DNA: TGCGCCAGCAGCCTATCAGGGGATCAAGAGACCCAGTACTTC; D gene: NA; CDR3 length: 14; J gene: TRBJ2-5; V gene: TRBV5-1; clone size: NA
CDR3 protein: CASSSLQGSNQPQHF; CDR3 DNA: TGTGCCAGCAGTTCACTACAGGGGAGCAATCAGCCCCAGCATTTT; D gene: TRBD1; CDR3 length: 15; J gene: TRBJ1-5; V gene: TRBV28; clone size: NA
CDR3 protein: CASSLTWDRGRAGELFF; CDR3 DNA: TGTGCCAGCAGCTTAACCTGGGACAGGGGTCGGGCCGGGGAGCTGTTTTTT; D gene: TRBD1; CDR3 length: 17; J gene: TRBJ2-2; V gene: TRBV11-3; clone size: NA
CDR3 protein: CASSLFLAGNTGELFF; CDR3 DNA: TGTGCCAGCAGCTTATTCCTAGCGGGGAACACCGGGGAGCTGTTTTTT; D gene: TRBD2; CDR3 length: 16; J gene: TRBJ2-2; V gene: TRBV11-2; clone size: NA
CDR3 protein: CASSLSGVHGSYEQYF; CDR3 DNA: TGTGCCAGCAGTTTATCCGGGGTACATGGGTCCTACGAGCAGTACTTC; D gene: NA; CDR3 length: 16; J gene: TRBJ2-7; V gene: TRBV27; clone size: NA
CDR3 protein: CASSLEAASNEKLFF; CDR3 DNA: TGCGCCAGCAGCTTGGAGGCAGCGAGTAATGAAAAACTGTTTTTT; D gene: NA; CDR3 length: 15; J gene: TRBJ1-4; V gene: TRBV5-1; clone size: NA
CDR3 protein: CASSLQGAALTEQFF; CDR3 DNA: TGTGCCAGCAGCCTACAGGGAGCGGCCTTGACGGAGCAGTTCTTC; D gene: NA; CDR3 length: 15; J gene: TRBJ2-1; V gene: TRBV6-1; clone size: NA
CDR3 protein: CASSLRTGGANEKLFF; CDR3 DNA: TGTGCCAGCAGCCTTCGGACAGGGGGGGCTAATGAAAAACTGTTTTTT; D gene: TRBD1; CDR3 length: 16; J gene: TRBJ1-4; V gene: TRBV5-4; clone size: NA
CDR3 protein: CASSYSMASTDTQYF; CDR3 DNA: TGTGCCAGCAGTTACTCGATGGCTAGCACAGATACGCAGTATTTT; D gene: NA; CDR3 length: 15; J gene: TRBJ2-3; V gene: TRBV6-5; clone size: once
CDR3 protein: CASTRGLDTDTQYF; CDR3 DNA: TGTGCCAGCACCAGGGGGCTTGACACAGATACGCAGTATTTT; D gene: TRBD1; CDR3 length: 14; J gene: TRBJ2-3; V gene: TRBV6-1; clone size: NA
CDR3 protein: CASSYPGQGSYGYTF; CDR3 DNA: TGTGCCAGCAGCTACCCGGGACAGGGGTCCTATGGCTACACCTTC; D gene: TRBD1; CDR3 length: 15; J gene: TRBJ1-2; V gene: TRBV28; clone size: NA
CDR3 protein: CASSQGTSRTSYEQYF; CDR3 DNA: TGTGCCAGCAGCCAGGGGACATCCCGGACCAGCTACGAGCAGTACTTC; D gene: NA; CDR3 length: 16; J gene: TRBJ2-7; V gene: TRBV5-4; clone size: NA
CDR3 protein: CASSASGGYYEQYF; CDR3 DNA: TGTGCCAGTAGTGCTAGCGGGGGCTACTACGAGCAGTACTTC; D gene: TRBD2; CDR3 length: 14; J gene: TRBJ2-7; V gene: TRBV19; clone size: NA
CDR3 protein: CASSQLRGVLEQYF; CDR3 DNA: TGTGCCAGCAGCCAACTCAGGGGAGTACTTGAGCAGTACTTC; D gene: NA; CDR3 length: 14; J gene: TRBJ2-7; V gene: TRBV16; clone size: NA
CDR3 protein: CASSWPDTGGYGYTF; CDR3 DNA: TGCGCCAGCAGCTGGCCGGACACGGGGGGCTATGGCTACACCTTC; D gene: NA; CDR3 length: 15; J gene: TRBJ1-2; V gene: TRBV5-1; clone size: NA
CDR3 protein: CASGGPGSPRRGYTF; CDR3 DNA: TGTGCCAGCGGCGGACCGGGGTCCCCCCGGCGGGGCTACACCTTC; D gene: NA; CDR3 length: 15; J gene: TRBJ1-2; V gene: TRBV28; clone size: NA
CDR3 protein: CASSYRDKGYEQYF; CDR3 DNA: TGTGCCAGCAGTTACCGAGACAAAGGCTACGAGCAGTACTTC; D gene: NA; CDR3 length: 14; J gene: TRBJ2-7; V gene: TRBV6-5; clone size: NA
CDR3 protein: CASSLGRNTEAFF; CDR3 DNA: TGTGCCAGCAGCTTAGGGAGGAACACTGAAGCTTTCTTT; D gene: NA; CDR3 length: 13; J gene: TRBJ1-1; V gene: TRBV7-9; clone size: NA
CDR3 protein: CASSLGTSVTDEQFF; CDR3 DNA: TGCGCCAGCAGCTTGGGGACTAGCGTCACGGATGAGCAGTTCTTC; D gene: TRBD2; CDR3 length: 15; J gene: TRBJ2-1; V gene: TRBV5-1; clone size: NA
CDR3 protein: CAWSVRRGRNQPQHF; CDR3 DNA: TGTGCCTGGAGTGTACGCAGGGGGAGGAATCAGCCCCAGCATTTT; D gene: TRBD1; CDR3 length: 15; J gene: TRBJ1-5; V gene: TRBV30; clone size: NA
CDR3 protein: CASSERWGGHYGYTF; CDR3 DNA: TGTGCCAGCAGTGAAAGATGGGGAGGTCACTATGGCTACACCTTC; D gene: NA; CDR3 length: 15; J gene: TRBJ1-2; V gene: TRBV6-1; clone size: NA
CDR3 protein: CASSEIRRSKNEQFF; CDR3 DNA: TGTGCCAGCAGTGAAATTCGGAGAAGTAAAAATGAGCAGTTCTTC; D gene: NA; CDR3 length: 15; J gene: TRBJ2-1; V gene: TRBV6-1; clone size: NA
CDR3 protein: CASLRTGLPPDTQYF; CDR3 DNA: TGTGCCAGCCTTAGGACAGGGCTTCCGCCGGATACGCAGTATTTT; D gene: TRBD1; CDR3 length: 15; J gene: TRBJ2-3; V gene: TRBV28; clone size: once
CDR3 protein: CASSQSAGGQGARRGQPQHF; CDR3 DNA: TGCGCCAGCAGTCAATCGGCTGGCGGACAGGGGGCGCGTAGAGGTCAGCCCCAGCATTTT; D gene: TRBD1; CDR3 length: 20; J gene: TRBJ1-5; V gene: TRBV23-1; clone size: NA
CDR3 protein: CASSLSQGAHKTDTQYF; CDR3 DNA: TGCGCCAGCAGCTTGTCCCAGGGGGCGCATAAGACAGATACGCAGTATTTT; D gene: TRBD1; CDR3 length: 17; J gene: TRBJ2-3; V gene: TRBV5-1; clone size: NA
CDR3 protein: CASGWRGGELFF; CDR3 DNA: TGTGCCAGCGGGTGGAGAGGCGGGGAGCTGTTTTTT; D gene: NA; CDR3 length: 12; J gene: TRBJ2-2; V gene: TRBV6-1; clone size: many
CDR3 protein: CATLAVGELFF; CDR3 DNA: TGTGCCACTTTAGCCGTCGGGGAGCTGTTTTTT; D gene: NA; CDR3 length: 11; J gene: TRBJ2-2; V gene: TRBV10-3; clone size: NA